The clone carrying this TCR beta chain appeared a few times. The data were obtained in a study of T cell responses to AZD1222 COVID-19 vaccine. The method was immunoSEQ multiplex PCR; TCRdb's version includes in-frame clones alone and lacks a portion of them. The sample includes about 80,000 clones, 80% to 95% seen only once; the top ten take 8%. The V gene's germline CDR1 is SGHRS and CDR2 YFSETQ. Trimming pared 0 bases from V and 0 bases from J, leaving 15 bases between. This CDR3 region has 17 residues. Both about-4-week and about-12-week second-dose recipients were combined. The clonotype was recovered from an adult who received the AZD1222 COVID-19 vaccine. Sequencing used peripheral blood, obtained 28 days after the second AZD1222 dose. This chain uses TRBV5-1 with TRBJ1-2, with D hard to call. This chain's CDR3 is CASSLAGSVAANYGYTF. CDR3 nucleotides: TGCGCCAGCAGCTTGGCGGGGTCAGTTGCAGCTAACTATGGCTACACCTTC.